The next 9 T cell receptor beta chains were all read from a single sample in a study of blood T cells in healthy people across ages. A second PCR, run for roughly 7 to 12 cycles, used a sample-barcoded 5' primer plus a J-beta primer mix. TCRdb redid the calling of the 5' RACE reads with MiXCR, one entry per CDR3 protein. The sample gives more than 650,000 distinct CDR3 sequences, about 26% of which show up once; about 3% is in the top ten. This sample also appeared in a second study, on T cells of mothers and their children.

Sequencing was done on a sample of blood. These TCRs come from a boy aged 5-17 years in good health.

This clonotype was seen only a few times. The V call is TRBV9, the J call TRBJ2-5; 9 bases align to TRBD2. CDR3 size: 16 residues. J was trimmed by 1 base and V by 0 bases; bases with no gene match: 4. The germline V gene encodes CDR1 SGDLS and CDR2 YYNGEE. The CDR3 spells CASSVGTAGGQETQYF. DNA of the CDR3: TGTGCCAGCAGCGTAGGTACAGCGGGGGGCCAAGAGACCCAGTACTTC.

The chain couples TRBV2 to TRBJ2-7, with 7 bases lining up with TRBD1. V was clipped by 6 bases and J by 2 bases; unmatched bases: 4. Germline CDR1 and CDR2: SNHLY and FYNNEI. The CDR3 runs to 13 residues. CDR3 sequence reads: CASSGRGTYEQYF. For the CDR3, the DNA is TGTGCCAGCAGCGGCAGGGGGACCTACGAGCAGTACTTC.

This chain links TRBV11-2 with TRBJ2-7; 8 positions match TRBD2. Trimming removed 1 base from V and 1 base from J; junction bases left unmatched: 6. The CDR3 covers 16 residues. CDR1 SGHAT and CDR2 FQNNGV come from the germline V gene. This chain's CDR3 is CASSLVGSGASYEQYF. The CDR3 DNA reads as TGTGCCAGCAGCTTAGTGGGTAGCGGGGCATCCTACGAGCAGTACTTC.

This clonotype was recorded a few times. This chain joins TRBV12-5 and TRBJ1-1, with D possibly matching TRBD1 (6 bases). Trimming cost V 5 bases and J 0 bases, with 10 bases left between them. This CDR3 contains 14 residues. The germline gives CDR1 LGHNT, CDR2 FRNRAP. The CDR3, as DNA: TGTGCTAGTGGTCCGGACAGAGTGAACACTGAAGCTTTCTTT. Its protein is CASGPDRVNTEAFF. Complete variable domain (other parts from reference TRBV12-5 and TRBJ1-1): DARVTQTPRHKVTEMGQEVTMRCQPILGHNTVFWYRQTMMQGLELLAYFRNRAPLDDSGMPKDRFSAEMPDATLATLKIQPSEPRDSAVYFCASGPDRVNTEAFFGQGTRLTVV.

V gene TRBV20-1 combines with J gene TRBJ2-2; TRBD2 agrees at 13 bases. Germline V CDR1 and CDR2: DFQATT, SNEGSKA (reference sequence). J gave up 3 bases and V 4 bases, and 5 bases lay outside the gene matches. The CDR3 loop spans 16 amino acids. The CDR3 is CSANGLAGVHTGELFF. DNA for the CDR3: TGCAGTGCTAACGGACTAGCGGGGGTTCACACCGGGGAGCTGTTTTTT.

This clonotype was recorded a few times. The chain links TRBV28 to TRBJ1-5; 9 nucleotides match TRBD1. CDR1 is MDHEN, CDR2 SYDVKM, per germline. CDR3 length: 14 residues. V was pared by 8 bases and J by 5 bases, with 7 bases of the junction left unmatched. The CDR3 coding sequence is TGTGCCAGCTCAAACAGGGGGCGGTATCAGCCCCAGCATTTT. Translation gives CASSNRGRYQPQHF. Supplemented by reference TRBV28 and TRBJ1-5, the full variable domain reads DVKVTQSSRYLVKRTGEKVFLECVQDMDHENMFWYRQDPGLGLRLIYFSYDVKMKEKGDIPEGYSVSREKKERFSLILESASTNQTSMYLCASSNRGRYQPQHFGDGTRLSIL.

V usage is TRBV12-3 or TRBV12-4 and J usage is TRBJ1-2; 10 bases map to TRBD1. The junction had 6 bases not matched to a gene; V was cut back by 6 bases and J by 11 bases. The CDR3 contains 12 residues. Here the CDR3 DNA reads TGTGCCAGCAGATCGGGACAGGGGACGTACACCTTC. It translates to CASRSGQGTYTF.

This clonotype was detected only a few times. The chain carries TRBV10-3 and TRBJ2-1; perhaps D is TRBD1 or TRBD2 (5 bases each). This CDR3 contains 17 residues. Germline V lookup: CDR1 ENHRY, CDR2 SYGVKD. Trimming shortened V by 0 bases and J by 1 base, and 13 bases separated the two germline ends. The CDR3 coding sequence is TGTGCCATCAGTGAGTCCTCGGGGAAGGGGTCCTACAATGAGCAGTTCTTC. It yields the protein CAISESSGKGSYNEQFF.

V gene TRBV20-1 combines with J gene TRBJ2-1; D possibly corresponds to TRBD2 (5 bases). The germline V and J ends were trimmed by 4 bases and 4 bases, with 14 bases remaining between them. Germline-derived CDR1 and CDR2 are DFQATT and SNEGSKA (reference sequence). CDR3 size: 14 residues. As DNA, the CDR3 is TGCAGTGCTATGGACTTTCGGGGATACAATGAGCAGTTCTTC. It codes for CSAMDFRGYNEQFF.